Listed below are T cell receptor beta chains from one sample, sequenced in a study of vaccination and CD4 T cells after COVID-19. Their cognate antigens are unknown. Each CDR3 protein is one row after TCRdb ran MiXCR on the PCR reads. The sample yields some 25,000 distinct CDR3 sequences, 40% to 50% seen once. The specimen was CD4+ T cells from blood, cultured in vitro. These receptors originate from a human donor who had recovered from COVID-19. CDR3s include the opening cysteine and the closing phenylalanine or tryptophan. D genes are given only for firm matches. The size of a clone is reported for some rows only, either as once, few or many, or as a class for expanded clones.

CDR3aa: CASSLAVGGSNQPQHF; CDR3nt: TGTGCCAGCAGCTTAGCGGTAGGGGGCAGTAATCAGCCCCAGCATTTT; v_gene: TRBV7-2; j_gene: TRBJ1-5; d_gene: TRBD1; abundance: NA
CDR3aa: CASSLAVGRVTDTQYF; CDR3nt: TGTGCCAGCAGCTTAGCGGTAGGACGCGTCACAGATACGCAGTATTTT; v_gene: TRBV7-6; j_gene: TRBJ2-3; d_gene: NA; abundance: NA
CDR3aa: CASRSGSTDAQYF; CDR3nt: TGCGCCAGTAGAAGCGGGAGCACAGATGCGCAGTATTTT; v_gene: TRBV5-1; j_gene: TRBJ2-3; d_gene: TRBD2; abundance: NA
CDR3aa: CASSLRGSRDTGELFF; CDR3nt: TGTGCCAGCAGCTTGCGAGGCAGTCGCGACACCGGGGAGCTGTTTTTT; v_gene: TRBV7-3; j_gene: TRBJ2-2; d_gene: NA; abundance: NA
CDR3aa: CASSTGTANTGELFF; CDR3nt: TGTGCCAGCTCCACCGGGACAGCGAACACCGGGGAGCTGTTTTTT; v_gene: TRBV18; j_gene: TRBJ2-2; d_gene: TRBD1; abundance: NA
CDR3aa: CASRKAGNSPLHF; CDR3nt: TGTGCCAGCAGAAAAGCAGGGAATTCACCCCTCCACTTT; v_gene: TRBV28; j_gene: TRBJ1-6; d_gene: NA; abundance: NA
CDR3aa: CSGVGGGGSTDTQYF; CDR3nt: TGCAGTGGGGTGGGCGGCGGGGGGAGCACAGATACGCAGTATTTT; v_gene: TRBV20-1; j_gene: TRBJ2-3; d_gene: TRBD2; abundance: few
CDR3aa: CASSPRGGGTIRRETQYF; CDR3nt: TGTGCCAGCAGTCCTCGGGGCGGGGGGACGATACGGAGGGAGACCCAGTACTTC; v_gene: TRBV6-1; j_gene: TRBJ2-5; d_gene: TRBD2; abundance: NA
CDR3aa: CASSLEAGAYNSPLHF; CDR3nt: TGTGCCAGCAGCTTAGAAGCGGGGGCCTATAATTCACCCCTCCACTTT; v_gene: TRBV7-2; j_gene: TRBJ1-6; d_gene: NA; abundance: NA
CDR3aa: CASSPPSRQQETQYF; CDR3nt: TGTGCCAGCTCACCACCGTCGCGGCAACAAGAGACCCAGTACTTC; v_gene: TRBV18; j_gene: TRBJ2-5; d_gene: NA; abundance: NA
CDR3aa: CASSLRAGAGELFF; CDR3nt: TGTGCCAGCAGCCTCCGGGCGGGCGCCGGGGAGCTGTTTTTT; v_gene: TRBV7-9; j_gene: TRBJ2-2; d_gene: NA; abundance: few
CDR3aa: CSARGASGRNEQFF; CDR3nt: TGCAGTGCTAGAGGCGCTAGCGGGAGGAATGAGCAGTTCTTC; v_gene: TRBV20-1; j_gene: TRBJ2-1; d_gene: TRBD2; abundance: medium-sized
CDR3aa: CASSDLGAQNTEAFF; CDR3nt: TGTGCCAGCAGCGACTTGGGGGCCCAGAACACTGAAGCTTTCTTT; v_gene: TRBV7-9; j_gene: TRBJ1-1; d_gene: NA; abundance: few
CDR3aa: CASSLGGTGSSYEQYF; CDR3nt: TGTGCCAGCAGCTTAGGGGGGACAGGGTCCTCCTACGAGCAGTACTTC; v_gene: TRBV7-8; j_gene: TRBJ2-7; d_gene: TRBD1; abundance: NA
CDR3aa: CASSPGREGHGYTF; CDR3nt: TGTGCCAGCAGTCCCGGGAGGGAAGGGCATGGCTACACCTTC; v_gene: TRBV25-1; j_gene: TRBJ1-2; d_gene: NA; abundance: few
CDR3aa: CASSSTGRGRPSYEQYF; CDR3nt: TGTGCCAGCAGCTCCACAGGTCGGGGCCGTCCCTCCTACGAGCAGTACTTC; v_gene: TRBV11-2; j_gene: TRBJ2-7; d_gene: NA; abundance: NA
CDR3aa: CASSSRGTYEQYF; CDR3nt: TGTGCCAGCAGCTCGAGAGGTACCTACGAGCAGTACTTC; v_gene: TRBV7-2; j_gene: TRBJ2-7; d_gene: NA; abundance: few
CDR3aa: CATSDPLTEAFF; CDR3nt: TGTGCCACCAGTGATCCCCTCACTGAAGCTTTCTTT; v_gene: TRBV24-1; j_gene: TRBJ1-1; d_gene: NA; abundance: few
CDR3aa: CATNKPGPSINVQYF; CDR3nt: TGTGCCACCAACAAACCGGGACCAAGCATCAACGTTCAGTACTTC; v_gene: TRBV24-1; j_gene: TRBJ2-4; d_gene: NA; abundance: NA
CDR3aa: CATSPTGSWTEAFF; CDR3nt: TGTGCCACCAGCCCGACAGGGTCGTGGACTGAAGCTTTCTTT; v_gene: TRBV24-1; j_gene: TRBJ1-1; d_gene: TRBD1; abundance: few